This TCR beta chain was identified in a study of blood T cell repertoires in COVID-19. Across the whole study: The cDNA or gDNA used as material had been derived from T cells, B-cell-depleted T cells, or PBMCs.

Original data processing: Reference gene primer amplification in the assay estimated nucleated cell counts. Sequenced by immunoSEQ multiplex PCR; TCRdb stores in-frame clones only, minus some. The V and J calls and the clone size are those of that table, but D and trimming were determined from the DNA. The repertoire holds 25,000 to 30,000 clones, with 82% as singletons. The CDR3 has 14 amino acids. V trimming: 7 bases; J trimming: 5 bases; junction bases outside the gene matches: 7. The germline gives CDR1 MNHEY, CDR2 SVGAGI. This sequence originates from an older man with active or convalescent COVID-19. V gene TRBV6-5 combines with J gene TRBJ2-5; 10 nucleotides agree with TRBD2. The sequenced material came from peripheral blood. The CDR3 region has the DNA TGTGCCAGCACTCTAGCGGGAGCAAGGGAGACCCAGTACTTC. Translation: CASTLAGARETQYF.